This paragraph reports one TCR beta chain. These data originate in a study of blood T cell repertoires in COVID-19. Authors' analysis steps: Researchers report that nucleated cell counts were estimated from reference gene primer amplification. This table comes from immunoSEQ multiplex PCR, and its TCRdb copy is limited to in-frame clones, with some not included. V, J and clone size are those of that table, while D and trimming were read from the DNA. Of about 170,000 clones listed, about 83% are singletons. The CDR3 has 17 residues. Germline V CDR1 and CDR2: SGHRS, YFSETQ. J was trimmed by 1 base and V by 5 bases; bases with no gene match: 12.

The V call is TRBV5-1, the J call TRBJ2-3; 8 bases match TRBD2. The receptor was derived from a woman aged 65 to 85 who had recovered from COVID-19. Input material: peripheral blood. Here the CDR3 DNA reads TGCGCCAGCAGTACCGGAGCGGGAGTTTTGGGCACAGATACGCAGTATTTT. Its translation is CASSTGAGVLGTDTQYF.